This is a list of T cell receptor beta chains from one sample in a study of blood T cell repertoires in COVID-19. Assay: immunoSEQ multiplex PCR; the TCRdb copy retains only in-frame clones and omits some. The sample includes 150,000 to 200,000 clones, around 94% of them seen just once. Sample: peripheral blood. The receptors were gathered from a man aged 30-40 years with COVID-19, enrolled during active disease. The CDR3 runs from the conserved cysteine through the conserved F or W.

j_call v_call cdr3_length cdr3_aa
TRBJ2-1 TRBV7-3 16 CASSLIFGGAYNEQFF
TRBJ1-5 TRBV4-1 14 CASSQEPTEGPQHF
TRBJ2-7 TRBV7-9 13 CASSSDTGYEQYF
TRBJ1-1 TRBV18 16 CASSPNELEGHTEAFF
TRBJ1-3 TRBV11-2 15 CASSPRDKYGNTIYF
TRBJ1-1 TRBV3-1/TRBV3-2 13 CASSQEGGTEAFF
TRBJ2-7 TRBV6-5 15 CASRKDRGEFNEQYF
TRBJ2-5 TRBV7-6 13 CASSLDRAETQYF
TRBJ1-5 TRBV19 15 CASTDGAMEHQPQHF
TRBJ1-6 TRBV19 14 CASSIGQGASPLHF
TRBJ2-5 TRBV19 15 CASSITAGGQETQYF
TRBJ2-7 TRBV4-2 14 CASSPTGGPYEQYF
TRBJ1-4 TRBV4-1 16 CASSQDLWQLNEKLFF
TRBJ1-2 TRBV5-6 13 CASSLPPFYGYTF
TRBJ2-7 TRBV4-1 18 CASSQDGATGVRSYEQYF
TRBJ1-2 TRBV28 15 CASRGAETANYGYTF
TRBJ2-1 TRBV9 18 CASSVAPGGAGHIIEQFF
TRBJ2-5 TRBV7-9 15 CASSQTRQGLETQYF
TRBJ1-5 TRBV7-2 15 CASSLALGGRQPQHF
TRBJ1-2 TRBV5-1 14 CASSLGQGVYGYTF
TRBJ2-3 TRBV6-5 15 CASSYRTGVADTQYF
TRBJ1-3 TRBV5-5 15 CASSFQGQVGNTIYF
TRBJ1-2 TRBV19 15 CASSINRGGNYGYTF
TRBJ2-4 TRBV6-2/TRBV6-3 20 CASSYLTGEGPTLAKNIQYF
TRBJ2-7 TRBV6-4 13 CASPSPRSYEQYF
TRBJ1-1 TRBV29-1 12 CSGDSLNTEAFF
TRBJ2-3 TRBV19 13 CAIRSESTDTQYF
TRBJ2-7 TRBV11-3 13 CASSRQGTYEQYF
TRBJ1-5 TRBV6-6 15 CASGYTGTGVQPQHF
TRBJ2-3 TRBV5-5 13 CASSLESLRTQYF
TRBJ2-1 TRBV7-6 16 CASSQGSSGTYNEQFF
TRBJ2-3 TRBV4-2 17 CASSQEGAGRITDTQYF
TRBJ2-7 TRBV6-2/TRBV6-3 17 CASSYSVGASVTYEQYF
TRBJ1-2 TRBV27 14 CASSPRRVGYGYTF
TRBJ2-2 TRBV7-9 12 CASSLDRGPLFF
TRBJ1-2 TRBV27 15 CASSLLGRVSYGYTF
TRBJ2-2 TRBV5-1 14 CASSRDRATGELFF
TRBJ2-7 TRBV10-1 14 CASSTGQYPYEQYF
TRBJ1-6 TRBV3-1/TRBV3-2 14 CASSQGTGGSPLHF
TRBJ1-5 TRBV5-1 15 CASSPDRPDGQPQHF
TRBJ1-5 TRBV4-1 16 CASSQDSPSSNQPQHF
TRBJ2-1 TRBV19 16 CASISGWGGAVDEQFF
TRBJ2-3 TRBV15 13 CATRRGATDTQYF
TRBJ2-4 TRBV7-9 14 CASSHRENKNIQYF
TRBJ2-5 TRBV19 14 CASRGVAPEETQYF
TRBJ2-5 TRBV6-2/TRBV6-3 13 CASSAQVVETQYF
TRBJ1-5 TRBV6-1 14 CASSEGGGGQPQHF
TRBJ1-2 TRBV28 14 CASRDPTGENGYTF
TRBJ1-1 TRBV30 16 CAWITTKDRGGTEAFF
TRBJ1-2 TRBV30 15 CAWLPGQAANYGYTF
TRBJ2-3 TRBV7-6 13 CASSLLTGRTQYF
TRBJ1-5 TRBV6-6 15 CASSSPEGGNQPQHF